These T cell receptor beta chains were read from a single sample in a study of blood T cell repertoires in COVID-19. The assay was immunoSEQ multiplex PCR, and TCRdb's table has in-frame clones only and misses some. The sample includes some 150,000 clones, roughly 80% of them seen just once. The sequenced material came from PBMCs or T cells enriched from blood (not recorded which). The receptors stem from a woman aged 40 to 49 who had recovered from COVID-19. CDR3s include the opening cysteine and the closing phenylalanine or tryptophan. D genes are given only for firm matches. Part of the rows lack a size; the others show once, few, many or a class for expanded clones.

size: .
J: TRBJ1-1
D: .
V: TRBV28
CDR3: CASSSPQGTEAFF
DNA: TGTGCCAGCAGTTCGCCCCAGGGCACTGAAGCTTTCTTT

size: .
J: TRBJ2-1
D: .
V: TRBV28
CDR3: CASSFEWGRDNEQFF
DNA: TGTGCCAGCAGTTTCGAGTGGGGCCGGGACAATGAGCAGTTCTTC

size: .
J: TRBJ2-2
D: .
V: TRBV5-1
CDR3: CASSLELGELFF
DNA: TGCGCCAGCAGCTTGGAGCTCGGGGAGCTGTTTTTT

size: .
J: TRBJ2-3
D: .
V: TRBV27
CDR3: CASSFHQGTTDTQYF
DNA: TGTGCCAGCAGTTTTCATCAGGGGACCACAGATACGCAGTATTTT

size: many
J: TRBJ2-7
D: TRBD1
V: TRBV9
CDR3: CASSVAYRGREQYF
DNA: TGTGCCAGCAGCGTAGCGTACAGGGGGCGCGAGCAGTACTTC

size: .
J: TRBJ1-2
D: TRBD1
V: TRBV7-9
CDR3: CASSLDQGDYGYTF
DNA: TGTGCCAGCAGCTTAGACCAGGGGGACTATGGCTACACCTTC

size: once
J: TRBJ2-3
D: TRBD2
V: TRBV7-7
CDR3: CASSPISGGTNPTDTQYF
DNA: TGTGCTAGCAGCCCCATTAGCGGGGGGACGAACCCCACAGATACGCAGTATTTT

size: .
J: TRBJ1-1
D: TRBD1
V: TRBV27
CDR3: CASSPTGYSLGAFF
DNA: TGTGCCAGCAGCCCGACAGGGTATTCTCTCGGAGCTTTCTTT

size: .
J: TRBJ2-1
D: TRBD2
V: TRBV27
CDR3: CASSLEGTSVSEQFF
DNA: TGTGCCAGCAGTCTAGAGGGGACTAGCGTTAGTGAGCAGTTCTTC

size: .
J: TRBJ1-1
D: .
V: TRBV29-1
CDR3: CSVPGQPNTEAFF
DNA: TGCAGCGTTCCTGGACAGCCGAACACTGAAGCTTTCTTT

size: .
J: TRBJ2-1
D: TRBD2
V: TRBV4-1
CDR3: CASSQAASSGIYNEQFF
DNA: TGCGCCAGCAGCCAAGCTGCATCTAGCGGGATCTACAATGAGCAGTTCTTC

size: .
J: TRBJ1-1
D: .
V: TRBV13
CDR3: CASSLSPGNTEAFF
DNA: TGTGCCAGCAGCTTGAGCCCCGGGAACACTGAAGCTTTCTTT

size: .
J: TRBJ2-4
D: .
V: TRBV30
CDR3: CAWSAGHSKNIQYF
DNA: TGTGCCTGGAGCGCCGGACACAGCAAAAACATTCAGTACTTC

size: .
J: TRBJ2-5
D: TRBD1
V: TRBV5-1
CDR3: CASRPGTGGETQYF
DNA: TGCGCCAGCAGACCAGGGACAGGGGGAGAGACCCAGTACTTC